Below, 12 T cell receptor beta chains from the same sample are listed, as sequenced in a study of early T cells in non-severe SARS-CoV-2 infection. TCRdb independently ran MiXCR on the 5' RACE reads; one entry per CDR3 protein. The sample contains 85,000 to 100,000 distinct CDR3 sequences, 15% to 20% of which appear only once. The sample consisted of whole blood. The receptors derive from an adult who was a healthcare worker with PCR-confirmed SARS-CoV-2 infection or an uninfected control (not recorded which).

This rearrangement joins TRBV20-1 to TRBJ2-7; 8 bases agree with TRBD2. Germline-derived CDR1 and CDR2 are DFQATT and SNEGSKA (reference sequence). The trim removed 5 bases at V and 0 bases at J, leaving 6 bases unmatched. There are 14 residues in the CDR3. The CDR3 DNA follows: TGCAGTGCTCATACTAGCGGAAGCTCCTACGAGCAGTACTTC. Protein sequence: CSAHTSGSSYEQYF.

V usage is TRBV7-9 and J usage is TRBJ2-2, with D possibly matching TRBD1 (6 bases). The CDR3 length is 14 residues. Looked up from germline, CDR1 is SEHNR and CDR2 is FQNEAQ (reference sequence). Trimming removed 5 bases at V and 7 bases at J, with 14 bases between. The CDR3 DNA reads TGTGCCAGCAGCCAAGTCAGGGGAGACGGGGAGCTGTTTTTT. This sequence encodes CASSQVRGDGELFF. Looking up the rest from reference TRBV7-9 and TRBJ2-2 gives the full variable domain: DTGVSQNPRHKITKRGQNVTFRCDPISEHNRLYWYRQTLGQGPEFLTYFQNEAQLEKSRLLSDRFSAERPKGSFSTLEIQRTEQGDSAMYLCASSQVRGDGELFFGEGSRLTVL.

This chain links TRBV5-6 with TRBJ2-1, with no clear D. This CDR3 comprises 12 residues. Trimming removed 3 bases from V and 5 bases from J, with 6 bases in between. Germline CDR1 SGHDT, CDR2 YYEEEE. This CDR3 reads CASSSIDNEQFF. The CDR3 coding sequence is TGTGCCAGCAGCTCGATTGACAATGAGCAGTTCTTC.

This clonotype was seen at least ten times. The V gene is TRBV6-5, the J gene TRBJ1-6, with 9 positions matching TRBD1. This CDR3 has 14 residues. The germline gives CDR1 MNHEY, CDR2 SVGAGI. Trimming cost V 7 bases and J 10 bases; bases outside gene matches: 8. The CDR3 DNA reads as TGTGCCAGCAACCCGGGGGACAGGGACTCACCCCTCCACTTT. Translating it yields CASNPGDRDSPLHF.

This clonotype was picked up many times. This CDR3 reads CASSQGGHSYNEQFF. CDR3 in DNA: TGTGCCAGCAGCCAAGGGGGCCACTCCTACAATGAGCAGTTCTTC. The chain joins TRBV3-1 to TRBJ2-1, with D possibly TRBD1 on 5 matching bases. The germline V gene encodes CDR1 LGHDT and CDR2 YNNKEL (reference sequence). This CDR3 region has 15 residues. V lost 1 base, J lost 0 bases, and 7 bases lay in between.

This sequence joins TRBV30 and TRBJ1-2; the D gene is possibly TRBD1 (5 bases). The CDR3 has 10 amino acids. CDR1 GTSNPN and CDR2 SVGIG come from the germline V gene (reference sequence). Trimming removed 3 bases from V and 12 bases from J, with 11 bases in between. CDR3 sequence: CAWSRDEDTF. For the CDR3, the DNA is TGTGCCTGGAGCAGGGACGAGGACACCTTC.

There are a few counts of this clonotype. The chain couples TRBV27 to TRBJ2-1; TRBD1 agrees at 8 bases. V was clipped by 5 bases and J by 2 bases; unmatched bases: 5. Germline CDR1 is MNHEY and CDR2 is SMNVEV (reference sequence). CDR3 size: 15 residues. CDR3: CASSPGGTAYNEQFF. The CDR3 DNA follows: TGTGCCAGCAGTCCAGGGGGCACCGCCTACAATGAGCAGTTCTTC.

The chain employs TRBV6-2 or TRBV6-3 and TRBJ1-5; possible D gene TRBD1, 6 bases. Looked up from germline, CDR1 is MNHEY and CDR2 is SVGEGT. V lost 6 bases, J lost 10 bases, and 22 bases lay in between. This CDR3 has 15 residues. The DNA of the CDR3 is TGTGCCAGCAGCCCCTTGGGGACGGTGACAGGACCCCAGCATTTT. Translation gives CASSPLGTVTGPQHF.

CDR3 region: CASSSINRDREGYGYTF. The CDR3 nucleotides read TGTGCCAGCAGTTCCATCAACCGGGACAGGGAGGGCTATGGCTACACCTTC. V gene TRBV27 combines with J gene TRBJ1-2, with 9 bases lining up with TRBD1. V shed 4 bases, J shed 4 bases, and the junction held 13 bases outside the gene matches. Germline V lookup: CDR1 MNHEY, CDR2 SMNVEV (reference sequence). The length of the CDR3 is 17 residues.

The chain has TRBV5-1 and TRBJ2-3, with a weak D call TRBD2 (5 bases). The V gene's germline CDR1 is SGHRS and CDR2 YFSETQ. The V gene lost 4 bases and the J gene lost 4 bases, with 19 bases spanning the gap. The CDR3 totals 16 residues. CDR3 sequence: CASSPRGKGRSDTQYF. CDR3 in DNA: TGCGCCAGCAGCCCCCGAGGGAAGGGCAGGTCAGATACGCAGTATTTT.

This clonotype was detected many times. The gene calls are TRBV11-2 and TRBJ2-1; D is perhaps TRBD1 (6 bases). V was clipped by 2 bases and J by 9 bases, with 8 bases between them. The CDR3 is 12 amino acids. The germline CDR1 and CDR2 sequences are SGHAT and FQNNGV. The DNA of the CDR3 is TGTGCCAGCAGCTTAAGGGGGAGTGAGCAGTTCTTC. It encodes CASSLRGSEQFF.

Many counts were recorded for this clonotype. The V call is TRBV6-6, the J call TRBJ2-5, with TRBD1 identical over 8 bases. V lost 2 bases, J lost 5 bases, and 7 bases stayed unmatched. CDR3 length: 15 amino acids. Per the germline V gene, CDR1 is MNHNY and CDR2 is SVGAGI (reference sequence). CDR3 nucleotide sequence: TGTGCCAGCAGTTACCCACAGGGGGGCAGGGAGACCCAGTACTTC. This sequence encodes CASSYPQGGRETQYF.